This T cell receptor beta chain originates from a study of T cell responses to AZD1222 COVID-19 vaccine. Study conclusions and caveats: Nearly half of spike-specific TCRs reportedly target variant regions that are unmutated in the B.1.351 and B.1.1.7 variants. At study baseline, merely a handful of AZD1222 recipients were seropositive. The CD4 TCRs associated with vaccination extended across spike and predominated at 160-218 and 743-854. Recipients of two AZD1222 doses showed rising Spike-specific TCR breadth and depth.

V was cut by 4 bases and J by 0 bases, with 10 bases left in between. The CDR3 is 14 amino acids. Germline CDR1 is SQVTM and CDR2 is ANQGSEA. Sequencing used immunoSEQ multiplex PCR; TCRdb keeps in-frame clones, though not all of them. The table lists roughly 100,000 clones, around 82% of them singletons. This clone was seen only a few times. Its target is unknown. The chain employs TRBV29-1 and TRBJ1-5; the D gene is possibly TRBD1 (5 bases). The sequence derives from an adult in good health. Sequenced material: peripheral blood, taken on day 0 of AZD1222 vaccination. The DNA of the CDR3 is TGCAGCGTTGGCCAGACAGATAGCAATCAGCCCCAGCATTTT. It codes for CSVGQTDSNQPQHF.